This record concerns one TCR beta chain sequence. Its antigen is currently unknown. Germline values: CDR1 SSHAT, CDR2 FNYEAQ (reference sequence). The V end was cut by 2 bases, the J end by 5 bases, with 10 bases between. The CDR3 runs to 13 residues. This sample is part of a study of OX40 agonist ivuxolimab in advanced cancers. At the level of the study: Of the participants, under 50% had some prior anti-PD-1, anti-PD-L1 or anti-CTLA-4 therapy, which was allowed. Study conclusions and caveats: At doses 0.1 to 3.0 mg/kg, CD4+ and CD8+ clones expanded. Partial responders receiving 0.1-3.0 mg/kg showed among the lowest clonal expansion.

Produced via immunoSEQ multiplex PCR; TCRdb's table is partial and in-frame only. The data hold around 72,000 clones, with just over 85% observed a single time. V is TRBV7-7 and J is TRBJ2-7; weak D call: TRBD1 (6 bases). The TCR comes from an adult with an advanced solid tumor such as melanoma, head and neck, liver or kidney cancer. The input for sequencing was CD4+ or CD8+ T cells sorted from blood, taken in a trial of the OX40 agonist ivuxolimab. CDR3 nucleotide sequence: TGTGCCAGCAGCTTAACCAGGGGTAACGAGCAGTACTTC. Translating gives CASSLTRGNEQYF.